The text below deals with one T cell receptor beta chain. Clones were read by immunoSEQ multiplex PCR, and TCRdb kept only the in-frame ones, dropping some. Among over 20,000 clones listed, 85% to 90% were seen once. The data originate from a study of PD-1 blockade in classical Hodgkin lymphoma. Trimming took 0 bases from V and 4 from J, leaving 13 bases between them. The CDR3 contains 16 residues. Germline V CDR1 and CDR2: MGHRA, YSYEKL. Following autologous stem cell transplantation, relapse occurred in every patient, and exposure to brentuximab vedotin varied. The chain employs TRBV4-1 and TRBJ1-5, with D possibly being TRBD1 (5 bases). The TCR sequence derives from a human donor with classical Hodgkin lymphoma. The sequencing here drew on peripheral blood mononuclear cells (PBMCs), taken at baseline. The CDR3 is CASSQEEGRLNQPQHF. The CDR3 nucleotides read TGCGCCAGCAGCCAAGAAGAGGGGAGGTTGAATCAGCCCCAGCATTTT.